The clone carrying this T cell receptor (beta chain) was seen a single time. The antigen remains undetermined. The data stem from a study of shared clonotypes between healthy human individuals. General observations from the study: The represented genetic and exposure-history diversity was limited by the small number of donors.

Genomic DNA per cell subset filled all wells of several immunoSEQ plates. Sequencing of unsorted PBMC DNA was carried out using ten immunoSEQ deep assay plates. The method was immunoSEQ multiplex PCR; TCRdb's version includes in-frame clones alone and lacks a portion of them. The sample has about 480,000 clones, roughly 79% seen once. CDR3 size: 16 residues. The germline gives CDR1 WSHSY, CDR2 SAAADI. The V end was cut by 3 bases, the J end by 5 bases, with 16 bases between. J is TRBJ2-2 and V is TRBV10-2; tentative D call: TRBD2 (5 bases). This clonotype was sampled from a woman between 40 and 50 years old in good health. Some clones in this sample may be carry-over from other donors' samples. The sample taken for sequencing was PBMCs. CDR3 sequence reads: CASSEEGDGETGELFF. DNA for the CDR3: TGCGCCAGCAGTGAAGAGGGAGATGGTGAGACCGGGGAGCTGTTTTTT.